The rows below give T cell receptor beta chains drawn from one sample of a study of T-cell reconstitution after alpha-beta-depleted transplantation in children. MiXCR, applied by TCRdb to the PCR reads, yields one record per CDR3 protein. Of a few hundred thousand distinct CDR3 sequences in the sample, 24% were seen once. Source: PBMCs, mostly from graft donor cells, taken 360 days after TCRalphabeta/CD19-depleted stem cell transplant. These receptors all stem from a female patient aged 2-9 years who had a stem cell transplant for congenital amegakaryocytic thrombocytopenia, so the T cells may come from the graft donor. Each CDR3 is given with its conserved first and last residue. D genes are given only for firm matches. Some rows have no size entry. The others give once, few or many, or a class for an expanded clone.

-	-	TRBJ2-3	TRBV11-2	CASHQFWGLEAILSDTQYF	TGTGCCAGCCACCAGTTTTGGGGTCTTGAGGCTATTTTGTCAGATACGCAGTATTTT
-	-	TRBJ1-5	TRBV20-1	CSASGGSQPQHF	TGCAGTGCTAGTGGTGGGAGTCAGCCCCAGCATTTT
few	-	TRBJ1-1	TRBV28	CASSLPPNTEAFF	TGTGCCAGCAGTTTACCCCCCAACACTGAAGCTTTCTTT
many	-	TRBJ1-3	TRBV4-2	CASSSPSGNTIYF	TGTGCCAGCAGCTCCCCATCAGGAAACACCATATATTTT
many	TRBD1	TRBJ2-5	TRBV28	CASSFSDRGLGAQYF	TGTGCCAGCAGTTTCAGTGACAGGGGATTAGGGGCCCAGTACTTC
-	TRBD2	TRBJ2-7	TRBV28	CASSGTPRTSGYEQYF	TGTGCCAGCAGTGGGACCCCCCGGACTAGCGGCTACGAGCAGTACTTC
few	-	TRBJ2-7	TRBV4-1	CASSQDVGPSGEQYF	TGCGCCAGCAGCCAAGATGTTGGCCCATCGGGCGAGCAGTACTTC
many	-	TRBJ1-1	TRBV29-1	CSVVEQRVNTEAFF	TGCAGCGTTGTAGAACAGCGAGTGAACACTGAAGCTTTCTTT
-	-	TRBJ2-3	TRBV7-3	CASSLMGGPDTQYF	TGTGCCAGCAGCTTAATGGGGGGCCCAGATACGCAGTATTTT
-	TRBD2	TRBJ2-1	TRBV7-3	CASSLDPGTSANNEQFF	TGTGCCAGCAGCCTAGACCCCGGGACTAGCGCCAACAATGAGCAGTTCTTC
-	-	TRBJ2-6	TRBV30	CAQTWISGANVLTF	TGTGCCCAGACATGGATTTCGGGGGCCAACGTCCTGACTTTC
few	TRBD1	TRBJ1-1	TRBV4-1	CASSHGTGKWSMNTEAFF	TGCGCCAGCAGCCACGGGACAGGGAAGTGGAGCATGAACACTGAAGCTTTCTTT
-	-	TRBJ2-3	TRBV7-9	CASSLVGKPSTDTQYF	TGTGCCAGCAGCTTAGTGGGGAAACCTAGCACAGATACGCAGTATTTT
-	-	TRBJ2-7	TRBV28	CASSRRRKGLGQYEQYF	TGTGCCAGCAGCCGCCGCCGGAAGGGCCTCGGGCAGTACGAGCAGTACTTC
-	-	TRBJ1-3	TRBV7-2	CASSLEIGDAGNTIYF	TGTGCCAGCAGCTTAGAGATAGGGGATGCAGGAAACACCATATATTTT
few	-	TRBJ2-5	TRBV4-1	CASRPDGQATQYF	TGCGCCAGCAGACCTGACGGCCAAGCGACCCAGTACTTC
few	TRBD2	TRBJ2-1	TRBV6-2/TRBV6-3	CAGRTSGSNEQFF	TGTGCCGGTAGGACTAGCGGGAGTAATGAGCAGTTCTTC
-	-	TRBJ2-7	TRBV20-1	CSAGKGNEQYF	TGCAGTGCTGGTAAGGGGAACGAGCAGTACTTC
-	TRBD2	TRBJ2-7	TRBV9	CASSPTSGRSDGTYEQYF	TGTGCCAGCAGCCCGACTAGCGGGAGGTCTGATGGGACCTACGAGCAGTACTTC
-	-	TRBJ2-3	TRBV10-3	CAGGPASADTQYF	TGTGCCGGGGGGCCGGCCAGTGCAGATACGCAGTATTTT
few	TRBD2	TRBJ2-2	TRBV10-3	CATLGLAAFSGELFF	TGTGCCACCTTAGGACTAGCGGCTTTTTCCGGGGAGCTGTTTTTT
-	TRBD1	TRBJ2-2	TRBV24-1	CATSDLLGTANTGELFF	TGTGCCACCAGTGATTTGCTAGGGACAGCGAACACCGGGGAGCTGTTTTTT
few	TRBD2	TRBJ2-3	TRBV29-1	CSVVVLERGADTQYF	TGCAGCGTTGTGGTCCTTGAGCGGGGCGCAGATACGCAGTATTTT
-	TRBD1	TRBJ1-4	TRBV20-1	CSAAGQGGYEKLFF	TGCAGTGCCGCCGGACAGGGTGGTTATGAAAAACTGTTTTTT
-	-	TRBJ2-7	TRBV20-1	CSAREVSSYEQYF	TGCAGTGCTAGGGAGGTTAGCTCCTACGAGCAGTACTTC
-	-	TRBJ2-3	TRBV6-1	CASSPLGAAHTDTQYF	TGTGCCAGCAGTCCCCTTGGGGCCGCCCACACAGATACGCAGTATTTT
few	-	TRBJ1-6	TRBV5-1	CASSLYLSGGRSNSPLHF	TGCGCCAGCAGCTTGTACCTGTCGGGGGGTAGGAGTAATTCACCCCTCCACTTT
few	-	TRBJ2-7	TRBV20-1	CSAGVGGYEQYF	TGCAGTGCTGGGGTAGGGGGTTACGAGCAGTACTTC
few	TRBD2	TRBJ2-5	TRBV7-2	CASSLASGGAWETQYF	TGTGCCAGCAGCTTAGCTAGCGGGGGGGCCTGGGAGACCCAGTACTTC
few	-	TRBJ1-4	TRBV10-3	CAISGNSNEKLFF	TGTGCCATCAGTGGTAACAGCAATGAAAAACTGTTTTTT
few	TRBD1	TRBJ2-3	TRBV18	CASSPRQGSDTQYF	TGTGCCAGCTCACCTCGACAGGGTTCGGATACGCAGTATTTT
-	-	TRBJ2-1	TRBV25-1	CASSVANEQFF	TGTGCCAGTAGTGTAGCGAATGAGCAGTTCTTC
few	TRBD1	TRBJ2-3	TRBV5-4	CASSKGQVADTQYF	TGTGCCAGCAGCAAGGGACAGGTCGCAGATACGCAGTATTTT
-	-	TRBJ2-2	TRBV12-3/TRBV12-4	CASSLTRAGSGELFF	TGTGCCAGCAGTTTAACTCGGGCGGGGTCCGGGGAGCTGTTTTTT
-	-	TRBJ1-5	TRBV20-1	CSARERAYSNQPQHF	TGCAGTGCTAGAGAACGGGCCTATAGCAATCAGCCCCAGCATTTT
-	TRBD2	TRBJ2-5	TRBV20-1	CSAKTSGGLSFETQYF	TGCAGTGCTAAGACTAGCGGGGGGTTGAGCTTCGAGACCCAGTACTTC
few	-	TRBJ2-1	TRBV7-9	CASSSGLQEQFF	TGTGCCAGCAGCTCCGGGCTGCAGGAGCAGTTCTTC
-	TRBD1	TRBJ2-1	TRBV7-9	CASSSLGTVNNEQFF	TGTGCCAGCAGCTCACTCGGGACAGTAAACAATGAGCAGTTCTTC
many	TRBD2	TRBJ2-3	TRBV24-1	CATSSSGRKSDTQYF	TGTGCCACCAGCTCTAGCGGGAGAAAGTCAGATACGCAGTATTTT
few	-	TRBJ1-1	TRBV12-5	CAILLRAFF	TGTGCTATCCTCCTGAGGGCTTTCTTT
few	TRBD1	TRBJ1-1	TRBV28	CASSATGAVAEAFF	TGTGCCAGCAGTGCAACAGGGGCGGTAGCTGAAGCTTTCTTT
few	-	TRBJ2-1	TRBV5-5	CASSLAPGSSYNEQFF	TGTGCCAGCAGCTTGGCCCCGGGAAGCTCCTACAATGAGCAGTTCTTC
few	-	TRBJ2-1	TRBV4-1	CASSLTSGTINNEQFF	TGCGCCAGCAGCCTCACCTCGGGGACCATAAACAATGAGCAGTTCTTC
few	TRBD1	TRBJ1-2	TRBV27	CASSTDRGKANYGYTF	TGTGCCAGCAGCACGGACAGGGGGAAAGCTAACTATGGCTACACCTTC
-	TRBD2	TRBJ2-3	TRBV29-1	CSIISGGSTDTQYF	TGCAGCATAATTTCGGGGGGGAGCACAGATACGCAGTATTTT
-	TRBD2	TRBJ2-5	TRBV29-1	CSVESSGSKTQYF	TGCAGCGTTGAATCCAGCGGGAGTAAGACCCAGTACTTC
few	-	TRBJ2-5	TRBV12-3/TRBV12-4	CASSLGPGEETQYF	TGTGCCAGCAGCTTAGGGCCAGGGGAAGAGACCCAGTACTTC
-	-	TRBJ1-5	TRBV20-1	CSARPGTTSNQPQHF	TGCAGTGCTAGGCCAGGCACAACTAGCAATCAGCCCCAGCATTTT
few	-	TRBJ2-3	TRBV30	CAWSVGESTQYF	TGTGCCTGGAGTGTCGGGGAGAGCACGCAGTATTTT
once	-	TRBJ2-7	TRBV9	CASSVEAGPYEQYF	TGTGCCAGCAGCGTAGAAGCGGGCCCATACGAGCAGTACTTC
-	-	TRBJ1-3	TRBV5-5	CASSLGDTISGNTIYF	TGTGCCAGCAGCTTAGGGGACACAATCTCTGGAAACACCATATATTTT